This T cell receptor beta chain was found in a study of blood T cell repertoires in COVID-19. TCRdb's table, derived via immunoSEQ multiplex PCR, lists solely in-frame clones and lacks some. The sample includes some 140,000 clones, 75% to 90% of them seen just once. This CDR3 spans 12 amino acids. Germline CDR1 reads MNHNS; CDR2 reads SASEGT. Trimming stripped 3 bases from V and 4 bases from J, with 4 bases between. The clonotype was recovered from a woman between 45 and 65 years old who had recovered from COVID-19. Specimen: peripheral blood. The chain recombines TRBV6-1 with TRBJ1-5; D uncertain. As DNA, the CDR3 is TGTGCCAGCAGTGAGCGGAATCAGCCCCAGCATTTT. Translation gives CASSERNQPQHF.